One sample yielded the 17 T cell receptor beta chains listed below, sequenced in a study of blood T cell repertoires in COVID-19. Some clones are missing from TCRdb's copy, which holds only in-frame ones; the method was immunoSEQ multiplex PCR. The sample comprises roughly 38,000 clones, around 85% of which are singletons, and 13% to 15% rests with the top ten. Sequenced: peripheral blood. These receptors came from a human donor in a cohort sampled during active COVID-19.

This rearrangement joins TRBV10-3 to TRBJ2-1; 7 bases are shared with TRBD1. The CDR3 has 13 residues. Germline values: CDR1 ENHRY, CDR2 SYGVKD. V dropped 7 bases and J dropped 7; count of bases not matched to a gene: 7. The CDR3: CAITIGGSNEQFF. CDR3 in DNA: TGTGCCATCACAATAGGGGGCTCAAATGAGCAGTTCTTC.

The chain combines TRBV6-5 with TRBJ2-1; a weak D match, TRBD2 (6 bases). Trimming took 6 bases from V and 8 from J, leaving 14 bases between them. The CDR3 consists of 13 residues. Germline CDR1 and CDR2: MNHEY and SVGAGI. The CDR3 is CASRPTSIHEQFF. The CDR3 DNA reads as TGTGCCAGCAGACCGACTAGTATCCATGAGCAGTTCTTC.

The chain combines TRBV11-3 with TRBJ2-1; 12 positions agree with TRBD2. V trimming: 4 bases; J trimming: 9 bases; junction bases outside the gene matches: 7. The CDR3 consists of 15 residues. Germline-derived CDR1 and CDR2 are SGHNT and YENEEA. In nucleotides, the CDR3 is TGTGCCAGCAGCTCCCTAGCGGGGGGGCATTTTGAGCAGTTCTTC. Amino acids: CASSSLAGGHFEQFF.

The V call is TRBV6-5, the J call TRBJ2-2; TRBD1 matches 7 bases. V gave up 5 bases and J gave up 1 base; unmatched junction bases: 4. CDR1 MNHEY and CDR2 SVGAGI come from the germline V gene. There are 15 residues in the CDR3. DNA for the CDR3: TGTGCCAGCAGTCGGACAGGAGTGAACACCGGGGAGCTGTTTTTT. This encodes CASSRTGVNTGELFF.

This rearrangement joins TRBV19 to TRBJ1-5; weak D call: TRBD1 (5 bases). The CDR3 loop spans 13 amino acids. Germline CDR1 LNHDA, CDR2 SQIVND (reference sequence). The V end lost 4 bases, the J end lost 7 bases, and 11 bases lay between the germline ends. CDR3 sequence: CASSSREGQPQHF. The DNA of the CDR3 is TGTGCCAGTAGTAGCAGGGAGGGGCAGCCCCAGCATTTT. Based on the CDR3 plus reference TRBV19 and TRBJ1-5, the full variable domain is DGGITQSPKYLFRKEGQNVTLSCEQNLNHDAMYWYRQDPGQGLRLIYYSQIVNDFQKGDIAEGYSVSREKKESFPLTVTSAQKNPTAFYLCASSSREGQPQHFGDGTRLSIL.

This chain links TRBV7-6 with TRBJ2-7, with 7 nucleotides matching TRBD2. After removal of 4 bases from V and 4 bases from J, the junction contained 10 bases not matched to a gene. Germline assignment: CDR1 SGHVS and CDR2 FNYEAQ. The CDR3 contains 15 residues. This chain's CDR3 is CASSSWTSSGYEQYF. CDR3 in DNA: TGTGCCAGCAGCTCGTGGACTAGTTCTGGTTACGAGCAGTACTTC.

This clone showed up just a few times. The chain has TRBV19 and TRBJ2-7, with D possibly being TRBD1 (6 bases). Trimming took off 5 bases at V and 6 bases at J, with 14 bases between the two ends. This CDR3 spans 13 amino acids. CDR1 and CDR2 (germline): LNHDA, SQIVND (reference sequence). This CDR3 reads CASSRTGSLEQYF. The CDR3 nucleotides are TGTGCCAGTAGTCGAACAGGGAGTCTCGAGCAGTACTTC.

The chain joins TRBV28 to TRBJ1-5; no reliable D call. The CDR3 loop spans 15 amino acids. The germline CDR1 and CDR2 sequences are MDHEN and SYDVKM. V gave up 5 bases and J gave up 7 bases, with 18 bases separating them. CDR3: CASSPTMGSTQPQHF. As DNA, the CDR3 is TGTGCCAGCAGTCCGACGATGGGGAGCACGCAGCCCCAGCATTTT.

V is TRBV7-8 and J is TRBJ2-7; 9 bases fit TRBD1. The CDR3 contains 13 residues. With 5 bases clipped from V and 5 bases from J, the junction kept 4 bases outside the gene matches. The germline CDR1 and CDR2 sequences are SGHVS and FQNEAQ. In DNA, the CDR3 is TGTGCCAGCAGCCCGGACAGGGGCAACGAGCAGTACTTC. It yields the protein CASSPDRGNEQYF.

The genes are TRBV19 and TRBJ2-1, with 9 bases lining up with TRBD1. The CDR3 spans 17 residues. Germline V gives CDR1 LNHDA, CDR2 SQIVND (reference sequence). The junction had 11 bases not matched to a gene; V was cut back by 4 bases and J by 4 bases. The CDR3 loop is CASSTAGTGFSYNEQFF. The CDR3 DNA reads TGTGCCAGTAGTACCGCTGGGACAGGGTTTAGTTACAATGAGCAGTTCTTC.

The chain joins TRBV10-1 to TRBJ2-7, with TRBD1 identical over 8 bases. CDR3 length: 18 amino acids. V lost 6 bases and J lost 3; bases outside the gene matches: 19. Germline V lookup: CDR1 WNHNN, CDR2 SYGVQD (reference sequence). Here the CDR3 reads CASSRYCSRGQGLYEQYF. The CDR3 DNA reads TGCGCCAGCAGCCGGTATTGTAGTAGAGGACAGGGCCTCTACGAGCAGTACTTC.

This chain uses TRBV10-3 with TRBJ2-2, with D perhaps TRBD2 (6 bases). Per germline, CDR1 ENHRY and CDR2 SYGVKD. The CDR3 has 14 amino acids. Trimming removed 9 bases at V and 3 bases at J, with 14 bases between. The CDR3 here is CAILAVEDTGELFF. The CDR3 bases are TGTGCCATTTTAGCGGTTGAGGACACCGGGGAGCTGTTTTTT.

The gene calls are TRBV9 and TRBJ2-3; TRBD2 is a possible D gene (6 bases). The CDR3 covers 16 residues. From germline, CDR1 is SGDLS and CDR2 YYNGEE. Trimming cost V 0 bases and J 2 bases, with 13 bases left between them. CDR3 sequence: CASSVAHGTPTDTQYF. CDR3 coding DNA: TGTGCCAGCAGCGTAGCTCACGGGACTCCCACAGATACGCAGTATTTT.

The chain employs TRBV28 and TRBJ2-2; tentative D call: TRBD1 (6 bases). Trimming stripped 7 bases from V and 4 bases from J, with 16 bases between. The germline V gene encodes CDR1 MDHEN and CDR2 SYDVKM. The CDR3 runs to 15 residues. CDR3: CASIPRTALTGELFF. CDR3 DNA sequence: TGTGCCAGCATCCCCCGGACAGCCCTCACCGGGGAGCTGTTTTTT. Drawing the rest from reference TRBV28 and TRBJ2-2, the complete variable domain is DVKVTQSSRYLVKRTGEKVFLECVQDMDHENMFWYRQDPGLGLRLIYFSYDVKMKEKGDIPEGYSVSREKKERFSLILESASTNQTSMYLCASIPRTALTGELFFGEGSRLTVL.

The chain links TRBV2 to TRBJ1-1, with D perhaps TRBD1 (5 bases). The CDR3 contains 14 residues. Trimming stripped 7 bases from V and 6 bases from J, with 18 bases between. CDR1 and CDR2 (germline): SNHLY, FYNNEI. CDR3 protein: CASKQETGVAEAFF. The CDR3 DNA follows: TGTGCCAGCAAGCAGGAGACGGGGGTTGCTGAAGCTTTCTTT.

In this sample, this clone turned up once. The chain couples TRBV14 to TRBJ2-7; maybe TRBD2 (5 bases). Trimming cost V 2 bases and J 2 bases, with 19 bases left between them. Germline values: CDR1 SGHDN, CDR2 FVKESK. The CDR3 contains 17 residues. CDR3 bases: TGTGCCAGCAGCCAATTGGACGGACCCACTAGAACCTACGAGCAGTACTTC. Protein: CASSQLDGPTRTYEQYF.

The chain joins TRBV5-8 to TRBJ2-3; TRBD2 is a possible D gene (5 bases). V dropped 0 bases and J dropped 2 bases, with 16 bases sitting between them. The germline V gene encodes CDR1 SGHTS and CDR2 YDEGEE. This CDR3 region has 17 residues. The chain's CDR3 is CASSLGASSPPTDTQYF. CDR3 DNA: TGTGCCAGCAGCTTGGGGGCTAGCTCCCCCCCCACAGATACGCAGTATTTT.